These 11 T cell receptor beta chains were all obtained from the same sample, sequenced in a study of shared clonotypes between healthy human individuals. Only in-frame clones appear in the TCRdb table, and some are missing; sequencing was by immunoSEQ multiplex PCR. The data show 300,000 or so clones, under 80% seen once. Sequencing input: memory CD4+ T cells sorted from blood. Subset reported: CD45RA-negative fraction. The source of these receptors is a man aged 25 to 40 in good health.

This clone was observed once. CDR3 in DNA: TGTGCCAGCAGCTTGGCTGTAACTAGCGGGAGTGCAGATACGCAGTATTTT. The encoded protein is CASSLAVTSGSADTQYF. V and J are TRBV5-8 and TRBJ2-3, with 11 bases matching TRBD2. Germline CDR1 SGHTS, CDR2 YDEGEE. This CDR3 comprises 17 residues. The V segment lost 0 bases and the J segment 4 bases; nucleotides outside the gene matches: 7.

The rearrangement uses TRBV6-1 and TRBJ2-7; no definite D call. V was clipped by 4 bases and J by 7 bases, with 17 bases between them. The CDR3 contains 14 residues. Germline V gives CDR1 MNHNS, CDR2 SASEGT. The CDR3 loop is CASSVTGLLVEQYF. The CDR3 DNA reads as TGTGCCAGCAGTGTAACGGGCCTTCTCGTTGAGCAGTACTTC.

This clone came up once. The rearrangement uses TRBV5-4 and TRBJ2-7; weak D call: TRBD1 (5 bases). From germline, CDR1 is SGHNT and CDR2 YYREEE (reference sequence). The germline V and J ends were trimmed by 6 bases and 6 bases, with 25 bases remaining between them. This CDR3 contains 16 residues. CDR3 sequence reads: CASNPMGSGKVAEQYF. In nucleotides, the CDR3 is TGTGCCAGCAACCCCATGGGTTCAGGGAAGGTCGCCGAGCAGTACTTC.

The gene calls are TRBV7-9 and TRBJ2-7; 7 bases are a match to TRBD1. Losses at the gene ends were 7 bases for V and 0 bases for J; bases not matched to a gene: 6. Germline V CDR1 and CDR2: SEHNR, FQNEAQ (reference sequence). The CDR3 covers 14 residues. The CDR3 reads CASTRTGYSYEQYF. The CDR3 bases are TGTGCCAGCACTCGGACAGGATACTCCTACGAGCAGTACTTC.

This clone is a singleton in its sample. V usage is TRBV29-1 and J usage is TRBJ2-5, with D perhaps given as TRBD1 or TRBD2 (5 bases each). Germline V gives CDR1 SQVTM, CDR2 ANQGSEA. The CDR3 has 11 residues. Between the trimmed V and J ends, which lost 8 bases and 0 bases, there was a span of 7 bases. As DNA, the CDR3 is TGCAGCTGGGGGAACCAAGAGACCCAGTACTTC. It is translated as CSWGNQETQYF.

Only a few counts were recorded for this clone. The chain employs TRBV28 and TRBJ2-5; TRBD1 agrees at 7 bases. CDR1 is MDHEN and CDR2 is SYDVKM in the germline V gene. The CDR3 extends over 14 amino acids. J was trimmed by 3 bases and V by 4 bases; bases with no gene match: 5. CDR3 nucleotides: TGTGCCAGCAGTTCCAGCGGACAGGAAGAGACCCAGTACTTC. Amino acids: CASSSSGQEETQYF.

The chain joins TRBV7-7 to TRBJ2-2; D is undetermined. Germline V gene sequence: CDR1 SSHAT, CDR2 FNYEAQ (reference sequence). The length of the CDR3 is 14 residues. V was pared by 3 bases and J by 0 bases, with 5 bases between. DNA for the CDR3: TGTGCCAGCAGCTTCTTAGCGAACACCGGGGAGCTGTTTTTT. Encoded protein: CASSFLANTGELFF.

The chain links TRBV7-9 to TRBJ1-1; TRBD1 might be the D (5 bases). This CDR3 is built from 14 residues. Germline lookup yields CDR1 SEHNR and CDR2 FQNEAQ (reference sequence). Trimming removed 4 bases from V and 4 bases from J, with 13 bases in between. The CDR3: CASSSTGGLTEAFF. CDR3 coding DNA: TGTGCCAGCAGCTCAACAGGAGGGCTCACTGAAGCTTTCTTT.

Only a few counts were recorded for this clone. The chain has TRBV5-6 and TRBJ2-7; 10 bases agree with TRBD2. This CDR3 has 16 residues. The ends lost 0 bases at V and 2 bases at J; junction bases unmatched: 5. From germline, CDR1 is SGHDT and CDR2 YYEEEE. In nucleotides, the CDR3 is TGTGCCAGCAGCTTGGATCCACTAGCGGGAACCTACGAGCAGTACTTC. Translation: CASSLDPLAGTYEQYF. The full variable domain, its missing parts supplied by reference TRBV5-6 and TRBJ2-7, is DAGVTQSPTHLIKTRGQQVTLRCSPKSGHDTVSWYQQALGQGPQFIFQYYEEEERQRGNFPDRFSGHQFPNYSSELNVNALLLGDSALYLCASSLDPLAGTYEQYFGPGTRLTVT.

J is TRBJ2-1 and V is TRBV7-2; a possible D gene is TRBD1 (7 bases). V was cut by 1 base and J by 8 bases, with 18 bases left in between. The CDR3 is 16 amino acids. The germline gives CDR1 SGHTA, CDR2 FQGNSA. The CDR3 DNA reads TGTGCCAGCAGCTTAGTGAGGGGGCGGGATAAGGATGAGCAGTTCTTC. Translated: CASSLVRGRDKDEQFF.

A note on this clone: Given a much more abundant clone one base away, this may be a read error. This chain links TRBV5-1 with TRBJ1-1, with TRBD1 matching 7 bases. Germline loops: CDR1 SGHRS, CDR2 YFSETQ. CDR3 length equals 15 residues. CDR3 bases: TGCGCCAGCAGCTTGGAAGACAGGGAGAGCACTGAAGCTTCCTTT. The encoded protein is CASSLEDRESTEASF.